Listed below are T cell receptor beta chains from one sample, sequenced in a study of cytomegalovirus exposure and HLA in healthy donors. Data came from immunoSEQ multiplex PCR; TCRdb stores just in-frame clones and leaves some out. The sample consists of 150,000 to 200,000 clones, less than 85% of them appearing once. Sample: PBMCs. These receptors all stem from a man younger than 35 in good health and CMV-seropositive. The CDR3 runs from the conserved cysteine through the conserved F or W. The D gene is left open where the match is weak. Rows give clone size only sometimes, using once, few, many, or a class for an expanded clone.

j_call v_call d_call clone_size cdr3_aa cdr3_nt
TRBJ2-6 TRBV28 TRBD1 . CASRPIGQGAYSGANVLTF TGTGCCAGCAGACCCATCGGACAGGGGGCCTACTCTGGGGCCAACGTCCTGACTTTC
TRBJ1-2 TRBV19 TRBD1 . CASQESRGPYGYTF TGTGCCAGCCAGGAGAGCAGGGGGCCTTATGGCTACACCTTC
TRBJ2-7 TRBV27 TRBD1 . CASRYKTPGQGSYEQYF TGTGCCAGCAGGTATAAAACACCGGGACAGGGGTCCTACGAGCAGTACTTC
TRBJ1-3 TRBV4-1 . . CASSLTGSGNTIYF TGCGCCAGCAGCCTGACAGGCTCTGGAAACACCATATATTTT
TRBJ2-5 TRBV10-3 . . CAISESRGETQYF TGTGCCATCAGTGAGTCGCGAGGAGAGACCCAGTACTTC
TRBJ1-3 TRBV6-1 TRBD1 . CASSLTGEAGNTIYF TGTGCCAGCAGTCTTACAGGGGAAGCTGGAAACACCATATATTTT
TRBJ1-2 TRBV9 . . CASSLDEIGYTF TGTGCCAGCAGCCTAGACGAGATTGGCTACACCTTC
TRBJ1-1 TRBV6-1 TRBD1 . CASSGQGINTEAFF TGTGCCAGCAGTGGACAGGGGATCAACACTGAAGCTTTCTTT
TRBJ1-6 TRBV7-2 TRBD1 . CASSLASGGYANSPLHF TGTGCCAGCAGCTTAGCGTCAGGGGGGTATGCTAATTCACCCCTCCACTTT
TRBJ2-1 TRBV28 . . CASSRGSAQGQFF TGTGCCAGCAGTAGGGGAAGCGCCCAGGGACAGTTCTTC
TRBJ1-5 TRBV6-6 . . CASRDSVNQPQHF TGTGCCAGCAGGGACAGCGTCAATCAGCCCCAGCATTTT
TRBJ1-6 TRBV7-9 . . CASSLPQGNSPLHF TGTGCCAGCAGCTTACCCCAGGGGAATTCACCCCTCCACTTT
TRBJ2-3 TRBV28 TRBD1 . CASSLGQDTDTQYF TGTGCCAGCAGTTTAGGACAGGACACAGATACGCAGTATTTT
TRBJ2-4 TRBV30 . . CAPHPGVRGNIQYF TGTGCCCCCCATCCGGGGGTCCGGGGAAACATTCAGTACTTC
TRBJ1-3 TRBV4-1 . . CVSSQDPPGRANTIYF TGCGTCAGCAGCCAAGACCCCCCAGGGAGGGCAAACACCATATATTTT
TRBJ1-1 TRBV5-8 TRBD1 . CASSRTGNTEAFF TGTGCCAGCAGCCGGACAGGGAACACTGAAGCTTTCTTT
TRBJ2-4 TRBV27 . . CASSINRADIQYF TGTGCCAGCAGTATCAACAGGGCTGACATTCAGTACTTC
TRBJ2-2 TRBV6-5 TRBD1 . CASSLQGMTTGELFF TGTGCCAGCAGTTTACAGGGGATGACCACCGGGGAGCTGTTTTTT
TRBJ2-7 TRBV5-4 TRBD2 . CASSPHPLTSGRHHEQYF TGTGCCAGCAGCCCACACCCCCTAACTAGCGGGAGACACCACGAGCAGTACTTC
TRBJ1-1 TRBV27 TRBD1 . CASSLFWTGAEGTEAFF TGTGCCAGCAGTTTGTTTTGGACAGGGGCGGAAGGCACTGAAGCTTTCTTT
TRBJ1-1 TRBV27 TRBD1 . CASSYGQGATEAFF TGTGCCAGCAGTTACGGACAGGGAGCTACTGAAGCTTTCTTT
TRBJ2-7 TRBV13 . . CASSFPGSFREQYF TGTGCCAGCAGCTTCCCGGGATCTTTTCGGGAGCAGTACTTC
TRBJ2-2 TRBV28 . few CASSLVELANGELFF TGTGCCAGCAGTTTAGTCGAACTAGCAAACGGGGAGCTGTTTTTT
TRBJ2-1 TRBV28 TRBD1 . CASSLSGTALDNEQFF TGTGCCAGCAGTTTATCGGGGACAGCACTTGACAATGAGCAGTTCTTC
TRBJ2-7 TRBV6-1 . . CASSEWAKGIHEQYF TGTGCCAGCAGTGAATGGGCCAAGGGGATCCACGAGCAGTACTTC
TRBJ2-1 TRBV5-1 TRBD1 . CASPCTGTENNEQFF TGCGCCAGCCCCTGTACCGGGACAGAAAACAATGAGCAGTTCTTC
TRBJ1-5 TRBV7-5 . . CARSLGDRGNQPQHF TGTGCCAGAAGCTTAGGGGACAGGGGCAATCAGCCCCAGCATTTT
TRBJ2-7 TRBV28 . . CASSFILSYEQYF TGTGCCAGCAGTTTTATCCTAAGCTACGAGCAGTACTTC
TRBJ1-2 TRBV29-1 TRBD1 . CSVEGDREWYGYTF TGCAGCGTTGAAGGGGACAGGGAATGGTATGGCTACACCTTC
TRBJ1-4 TRBV6-5 . . CASSSLGQNNEKLFF TGTGCCAGCAGTTCCCTAGGACAAAATAATGAAAAACTGTTTTTT
TRBJ2-5 TRBV9 . . CASSAGTRQETQYF TGTGCCAGCAGCGCCGGGACTCGTCAAGAGACCCAGTACTTC
TRBJ2-3 TRBV5-1 TRBD2 . CASSFSGDSTDTQYF TGCGCCAGCAGCTTCAGCGGGGATAGCACAGATACGCAGTATTTT
TRBJ1-2 TRBV6-5 . . CASSYSGRAYGYTF TGTGCCAGCAGTTACTCGGGCAGGGCCTATGGCTACACCTTC
TRBJ2-1 TRBV30 TRBD2 . CAWTEREGLYNEQFF TGTGCCTGGACCGAGCGGGAGGGCCTGTACAATGAGCAGTTCTTC
TRBJ1-4 TRBV11-2 . . CASSSPSGGNEKLFF TGTGCCAGCAGCTCACCTAGCGGGGGGAATGAAAAACTGTTTTTT
TRBJ1-2 TRBV6-5 . . CASSYERAGSYGYTF TGTGCCAGCAGTTACGAACGGGCGGGAAGCTATGGCTACACCTTC
TRBJ2-1 TRBV7-3 . . CASSLIGGSYNEQFF TGTGCCAGCAGCTTGATCGGCGGATCCTACAATGAGCAGTTCTTC
TRBJ2-7 TRBV4-1 . . CASSPGGLGVSSYEQYF TGCGCCAGCAGTCCCGGGGGTCTTGGCGTGAGCTCCTACGAGCAGTACTTC
TRBJ1-3 TRBV13 TRBD1 . CASSGQGVDGNTIYF TGTGCCAGCAGCGGACAGGGGGTAGACGGAAACACCATATATTTT
TRBJ2-1 TRBV2 . . CASSESEGSYNEQFF TGTGCCAGCAGTGAATCGGAGGGGTCCTACAATGAGCAGTTCTTC
TRBJ2-7 TRBV7-2 TRBD1 . CASSAPGQGIYEQYF TGTGCCAGCAGCGCACCGGGACAGGGTATTTACGAGCAGTACTTC
TRBJ2-7 TRBV6-5 . . CASRQTPDSTYEQYF TGTGCCAGCAGACAAACCCCGGACAGTACCTACGAGCAGTACTTC
TRBJ1-5 TRBV28 . . CASSRQVVQPQHF TGTGCCAGCAGCAGACAGGTTGTCCAGCCCCAGCATTTT
TRBJ2-7 TRBV5-4 . . CASSFAGTYEQYF TGTGCCAGCAGCTTTGCGGGAACGTACGAGCAGTACTTC